Listed below are T cell receptor beta chains from one sample, sequenced in a study of tumor and adjacent non-tumor tissue in lung cancer. TCRdb analysed the multiplex PCR reads with MiXCR anew, one entry per CDR3 protein. The sample includes about 100,000 distinct CDR3 sequences, less than 75% of them seen just once. The specimen was distant non-tumor lung tissue. Receptors were obtained from a man aged 30 to 45 with non-small cell lung cancer. The CDR3 runs from the conserved cysteine through the conserved F or W. Fields, in order: J gene, clone size, V gene, D gene, CDR3 protein, CDR3 DNA. A D gene is named only where the DNA matches it firmly. Rows give clone size only sometimes, using once, few, many, or a class for an expanded clone.

TRBJ2-7	NA	TRBV5-1	NA	CASSSGSSYEQYF	TGCGCCAGCAGCTCCGGTAGCTCCTACGAGCAGTACTTC
TRBJ2-1	NA	TRBV4-1	NA	CASRHPHGNEQFF	TGCGCCAGCCGCCACCCCCATGGCAATGAGCAGTTCTTC
TRBJ2-7	NA	TRBV20-1	TRBD2	CSVSIATSGNYKQYF	TGCAGTGTTAGCATCGCAACTAGCGGAAACTACAAGCAGTACTTC
TRBJ1-1	few	TRBV29-1	NA	CSVTQGAGWTEDFF	TGCAGCGTCACACAGGGTGCGGGGTGGACTGAAGATTTCTTT
TRBJ2-7	NA	TRBV11-3	NA	CASNMAGTGSLYEQYF	TGTGCCAGCAACATGGCCGGGACGGGGTCTTTATACGAGCAGTACTTC
TRBJ2-3	few	TRBV11-2	NA	CASSPLWSSSSDTQYF	TGTGCCAGCAGCCCTCTGTGGAGTAGCAGTTCAGATACGCAGTATTTT
TRBJ1-2	many	TRBV6-5	TRBD1	CASTGGQGLRGYTF	TGTGCCAGCACTGGGGGACAGGGGCTACGGGGCTACACCTTC
TRBJ2-1	many	TRBV29-1	TRBD1	CSVEGTDYNEQFF	TGCAGCGTTGAGGGGACAGACTACAATGAGCAGTTCTTC
TRBJ2-3	NA	TRBV11-2	TRBD2	CASSPSGRALVCTDTQYF	TGTGCCAGCAGCCCTAGCGGGAGGGCCTTGGTGTGCACAGATACGCAGTATTTT
TRBJ1-6	NA	TRBV4-2	TRBD1	CPSSPGQGSSYNLPRHF	TGTCCCAGCAGCCCTGGACAGGGGAGCTCCTATAATTTACCCCGCCACTTT
TRBJ2-7	NA	TRBV4-1	NA	CANSQDDAGEQYF	TGCGCCAACAGCCAAGATGATGCCGGAGAGCAGTACTTC
TRBJ1-1	NA	TRBV29-1	TRBD1	CSVESGRGLNTEVFF	TGTAGCGTTGAATCGGGCAGGGGGCTGAACACTGAAGTTTTCTTT
TRBJ2-3	many	TRBV5-1	TRBD1	CASSLAGQGGTDTQYF	TGCGCCAGCAGCTTGGCCGGACAGGGAGGCACAGATACGCAGTATTTT
TRBJ2-5	NA	TRBV5-1	NA	CASSLWVGGLQETQYF	TGCGCCAGCAGCTTGTGGGTAGGGGGTCTCCAAGAGACCCAGTACTTC
TRBJ2-7	NA	TRBV20-1	TRBD1	CSVGTVTYEQYF	TGCAGTGTCGGGACAGTTACCTACGAGCAGTACTTC
TRBJ2-2	many	TRBV5-4	NA	CASSLRLAGELFF	TGTGCCAGCAGCTTGAGGCTAGCCGGGGAGCTGTTTTTT
TRBJ2-5	NA	TRBV4-1	TRBD1	CASSHPGTGEETQYF	TGCGCCAGCAGCCACCCAGGCACAGGGGAGGAGACCCAGTACTTC
TRBJ1-2	NA	TRBV29-1	NA	CSVAWDGNNYGYTF	TGCAGCGTTGCCTGGGACGGAAATAACTACGGCTACACCTTC
TRBJ2-4	NA	TRBV7-9	NA	CTSSLAEEGNIQYF	TGTACCAGCAGCTTAGCAGAGGAGGGTAACATTCAGTACTTC
TRBJ2-7	NA	TRBV10-3	TRBD1	CAIGESPPRTGDGYKQYF	TGTGCCATCGGTGAGTCACCCCCCCGTACAGGGGATGGCTACAAGCAGTACTTC
TRBJ2-2	NA	TRBV4-3	NA	CASSQDRGTVYTWELFF	TGCGCCAGCAGCCAAGATCGGGGGACAGTGTACACCTGGGAGCTGTTTTTT
TRBJ2-5	many	TRBV11-2	NA	CASSPVGGPQETQYF	TGTGCCAGCAGCCCCGTAGGGGGGCCCCAAGAGACCCAGTACTTC
TRBJ1-1	many	TRBV5-1	TRBD1	CASSLGQTNTEAFF	TGCGCCAGCAGCCTGGGACAGACGAACACTGAAGCTTTCTTT
TRBJ1-1	NA	TRBV11-2	TRBD1	CARTRQGGTEAFF	TGTGCCAGAACCCGTCAGGGGGGCACTGAAGCTTTCTTT
TRBJ2-7	NA	TRBV13	NA	CASSSQLVGYEEYF	TGTGCCAGCAGCTCCCAGTTAGTGGGCTACGAGGAGTACTTC
TRBJ2-7	once	TRBV11-3	TRBD1	CVSRMTGTGSLYEQYF	TGTGTCAGCAGGATGACCGGGACAGGGTCTTTGTACGAGCAGTACTTC
TRBJ2-1	once	TRBV20-1	NA	CLARRQGGHQQFF	TGCCTTGCTAGACGACAGGGAGGGCATCAGCAGTTCTTC
TRBJ2-7	many	TRBV4-2	TRBD2	CASSYPGGASSYEQYF	TGTGCCAGCAGCTACCCGGGGGGGGCCAGCTCCTACGAGCAGTACTTC
TRBJ2-7	NA	TRBV20-1	TRBD2	CSGRLAGAGVLYF	TGCAGTGGGAGATTAGCGGGAGCAGGGGTGCTGTACTTC
TRBJ2-1	few	TRBV11-2	NA	CVTHGVQSGNEQFF	TGTGTCACCCACGGGGTCCAGAGCGGCAATGAGCAGTTCTTC
TRBJ2-3	NA	TRBV11-2	NA	CASSLDREDTLYF	TGTGCCAGTAGCTTGGATCGTGAAGATACGCTGTATTTT
TRBJ2-1	NA	TRBV11-1	NA	CASSLAHEQFF	TGTGCCAGCAGCTTGGCTCATGAGCAGTTCTTC
TRBJ1-1	NA	TRBV20-1	NA	CSALGTNTEAFF	TGCAGTGCCCTTGGCACAAACACTGAAGCTTTCTTT
TRBJ1-1	NA	TRBV29-1	NA	CSVRDGYNEAFF	TGTAGCGTTAGGGACGGATACAATGAAGCTTTCTTT
TRBJ2-7	NA	TRBV25-1	NA	CASSENFPLLYF	TGTGCCAGCAGTGAAAACTTCCCTTTACTGTACTTC
TRBJ1-1	NA	TRBV20-1	NA	CTARDVGQSNTEAFF	TGCACTGCTAGAGACGTGGGACAATCGAACACTGAAGCTTTCTTT
TRBJ2-6	few	TRBV5-1	NA	CASSLVQGSGANVLSF	TGTGCCAGCAGCTTGGTTCAGGGCTCTGGGGCCAACGTCCTGAGTTTC
TRBJ2-2	many	TRBV5-4	NA	CASTGANTGELFF	TGTGCCAGCACAGGGGCGAACACCGGGGAGCTGTTTTTT
TRBJ2-7	NA	TRBV4-1	TRBD1	CTSRPYRGRDEHYF	TGCACCAGCAGACCCTACAGGGGAAGGGACGAGCACTACTTC
TRBJ2-3	many	TRBV12-3/TRBV12-4	NA	CASSLGVDTDTQYF	TGTGCCAGCAGTTTAGGAGTAGACACAGATACGCAGTATTTT
TRBJ1-1	NA	TRBV12-3/TRBV12-4	NA	CASSPTGLSEALF	TGTGCCAGCAGTCCCACAGGGTTATCTGAAGCTCTCTTT
TRBJ2-3	NA	TRBV4-2	TRBD2	CVSNQDQAGGGDTQYF	TGTGTCAGCAACCAAGATCAAGCGGGAGGGGGAGATACGCAGTATTTT
TRBJ2-5	NA	TRBV6-6	NA	CASMAGGLEETQYF	TGTGCCAGCATGGCCGGGGGGCTGGAAGAGACCCAGTACTTC
TRBJ2-7	NA	TRBV11-2	TRBD1	CASIGSRTGRTYEQFF	TGTGCCAGCATCGGCTCACGGACAGGTCGGACCTACGAGCAATTCTTC
TRBJ2-2	NA	TRBV12-3/TRBV12-4	NA	CASTTIGELFF	TGTGCCAGCACTACAATCGGTGAGCTGTTTTTT
TRBJ1-1	NA	TRBV6-2/TRBV6-3	TRBD1	CARSYSGQYTEAFF	TGTGCCAGAAGTTACTCGGGACAGTACACTGAGGCTTTCTTT
TRBJ2-7	many	TRBV5-4	TRBD2	CACRGGASYEQYF	TGTGCCTGTCGCGGGGGGGCCTCCTACGAGCAGTACTTC
TRBJ2-2	NA	TRBV20-1	NA	CSARVFTGELFF	TGCAGTGCTAGAGTGTTCACCGGGGAACTGTTTTTT
TRBJ2-1	NA	TRBV11-1	TRBD2	CVSSELAGDTYNERFF	TGTGTCAGCAGCGAACTAGCGGGGGATACCTACAATGAGCGGTTCTTC
TRBJ1-1	NA	TRBV11-2	TRBD1	CASSLGQGVEAFF	TGTGCCAGCAGCTTAGGGCAGGGGGTAGAAGCTTTCTTT
TRBJ1-1	NA	TRBV11-2	NA	CATSPEGWDTEAFF	TGTGCCACCTCACCGGAGGGATGGGACACTGAAGCTTTCTTC
TRBJ1-6	NA	TRBV4-2	NA	CASCQASRSYNSPLHF	TGTGCAAGCTGCCAAGCTAGCAGGTCCTATAATTCACCCCTCCACTTT
TRBJ2-3	once	TRBV11-2	TRBD2	CSSCSGLAGGTDTKYF	TGTTCCAGCTGCTCGGGACTAGCGGGAGGAACAGATACGAAGTATTTT
TRBJ2-2	few	TRBV6-1	NA	CASRTDMLNTGELFF	TGCGCCAGCAGGACCGACATGCTGAACACCGGGGAGCTGTTTTTT
TRBJ2-2	NA	TRBV29-1	TRBD2	CSVKTSGRKTEELSF	TGCAGCGTTAAAACTAGCGGGAGAAAAACCGAGGAGCTGTCTTTT